This T cell receptor (beta chain) was documented in a study of response to subunit inactivated influenza vaccine. CDR1 and CDR2 (germline): SNHLY, FYNNEI. CDR3 length: 16 amino acids. The germline V and J ends were trimmed by 0 bases and 8 bases, with 19 bases remaining between them. TCRdb reanalysed the RT-PCR reads using MiXCR and keeps one entry per CDR3 protein. The table lists 600,000 to 850,000 distinct CDR3 sequences, around 15% of them singletons. This sample comprised PBMCs from blood, obtained roughly 2 weeks before vaccination. The TCR comes from a man over 45 who received an inactivated influenza vaccine. The gene calls are TRBV2 and TRBJ2-5; no definite D call. CDR3 bases: TGTGCCAGCAGTGAAGCGGCGAGCTCTAACCGCGTTACCCAGTACTTC. Translating it yields CASSEAASSNRVTQYF. Filled out from reference TRBV2 and TRBJ2-5, the complete variable domain reads EPEVTQTPSHQVTQMGQEVILRCVPISNHLYFYWYRQILGQKVEFLVSFYNNEISEKSEIFDDQFSVERPDGSNFTLKIRSTKLEDSAMYFCASSEAASSNRVTQYFGPGTRLLVL.